This T cell receptor beta chain was identified in a study of OX40 agonist ivuxolimab in advanced cancers. Whole-study results and caveats: Among some nonresponders, normalized T-cell clonal expansion was also low.

Of note for this clone: Its antigen is not known.

The repertoire was sequenced with immunoSEQ multiplex PCR; TCRdb's copy has only in-frame clones and lacks some. The repertoire includes fewer than 50,000 clones, over 80% of them detected once, and roughly 9% sits in the top ten. Trimming shortened V by 3 bases and J by 7 bases, and 9 bases separated the two germline ends. The CDR3 covers 12 residues. Germline CDR1 reads LNHDA; CDR2 reads SQIVND (reference sequence). V and J are TRBV19 and TRBJ1-2; the D is unclear. This clonotype was sampled from an adult with an advanced solid tumor such as melanoma, head and neck, liver or kidney cancer. Here the sequenced sample was CD4+ or CD8+ T cells sorted from blood, taken in a trial of the OX40 agonist ivuxolimab. The CDR3 DNA sequence: TGTGCCAGTAGTATCGGCTGGGGTGGCTACACCTTC. Its translation: CASSIGWGGYTF. Drawing the rest from reference TRBV19 and TRBJ1-2, the complete variable domain is DGGITQSPKYLFRKEGQNVTLSCEQNLNHDAMYWYRQDPGQGLRLIYYSQIVNDFQKGDIAEGYSVSREKKESFPLTVTSAQKNPTAFYLCASSIGWGGYTFGSGTRLTVV.